This entry describes one TCR beta chain. The target of this receptor is not known. No quality values exist for individual bases; no much larger clone is one base distant. This entry comes from a study of T cell repertoires in cytomegalovirus infection (dated by TCRdb to about 2019). Study-level background: Alongside well-studied HLA-B-restricted epitopes, the peptide stimulations were aimed at recently identified HLA-C-restricted CMV epitopes, whose presentation resists viral immunomodulation. Because public TCR beta signatures pointed to carriage of CMV infection together with the matching HLA type, the HLA type of each donor mattered for the analysis.

From its cysteine to its phenylalanine, the CDR3 spans 14 amino acids. Only the CDR3 portion is preserved as DNA: 42 bases, with reading frame beginning at the first base. Per the germline V gene (reference sequence), PRHDT is the CDR1 and FYEKMQ is the CDR2. V is pared back by 1 base and J by 7 bases, with 10 bases lying between the germline termini. TCRdb records Illumina HiSeq 1500 as the sequencer. TCRdb applied fastp at Q25 and MiXCR to the public reads, then kept only in-frame beta chains. Each entry merges the rows of one CDR3 protein and shows their most common DNA and genes. This sample comprises about 340,000 distinct CDR3 sequences, around 29% of them detected only once. About 20% of the sample belongs to the ten largest clones. The treatment or condition label for this specimen denotes: in vitro stimulation with specific CMV peptide epitopes to enrich CMV-specific T cells. On the study overall, not on this receptor specifically: In both this cohort and an independent roughly 400-donor cohort, the cumulative frequency of public TCR beta family members distinguished carriers of CMV infection plus the relevant HLA type. In the ex vivo response, HLA-C-restricted CMV-specific TCR beta clonotypes were dominant, and in two of eight donors the single most frequent clonotype came from this HLA-C-restricted group.

This TCR derives from a human donor in good health (CMV status not recorded). Some clones in this sample may be carry-over from other donors' samples. In this chain, TRBV13 is recombined with TRBJ2-2, with the D segment identity uncertain. Specimen: cultured PBMCs, collected from culture after CMV antigen stimulation. The CDR3 sequence is CASSLEGRYGELFF. Here is the DNA: TGTGCCAGCAGCTTAGAAGGGCGCTACGGGGAGCTGTTTTTT.